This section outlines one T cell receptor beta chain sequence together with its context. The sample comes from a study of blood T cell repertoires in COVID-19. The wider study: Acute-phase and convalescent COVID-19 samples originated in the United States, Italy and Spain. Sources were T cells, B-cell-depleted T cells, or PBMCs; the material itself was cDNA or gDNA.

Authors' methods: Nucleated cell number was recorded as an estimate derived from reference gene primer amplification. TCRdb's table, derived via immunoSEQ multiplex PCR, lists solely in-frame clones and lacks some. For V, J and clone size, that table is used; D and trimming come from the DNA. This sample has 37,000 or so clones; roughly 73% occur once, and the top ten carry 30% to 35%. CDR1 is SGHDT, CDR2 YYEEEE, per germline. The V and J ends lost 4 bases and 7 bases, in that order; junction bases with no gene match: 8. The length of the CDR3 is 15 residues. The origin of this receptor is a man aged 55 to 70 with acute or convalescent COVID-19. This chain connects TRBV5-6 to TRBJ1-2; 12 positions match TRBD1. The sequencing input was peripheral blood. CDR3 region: CASSVGTGGAFGYTF. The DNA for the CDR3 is TGTGCCAGCAGCGTAGGGACAGGGGGCGCATTTGGCTACACCTTC.